This T cell receptor beta chain was profiled in a study of T cells after yellow fever vaccination. Generation of TCR cDNA used 5'RACE template switching (which added a universal primer site and UMIs). TCRdb reprocessed the 5' RACE reads with MiXCR, giving one entry per CDR3 protein. The data show hundreds of thousands of distinct CDR3 sequences, with around 8.6% seen just once and about 3% held by the top ten. This clonotype was found many times. No antigen is known for it. The CDR3 is 17 amino acids. Trimming shortened V by 7 bases and J by 0 bases, and 21 bases separated the two germline ends. Whole-study results and caveats: Clonotypes appearing in both CD4 and CD8 compartments existed, and their share was small. Among primary-vaccination clones, most reappeared after the booster, at 96% for CD4 and 88% for CD8.

The source is a man aged 18-30 years who received the YFV17D yellow fever vaccine. Specimen: CD4+ T cells sorted from PBMCs, collected 5 days after the yellow fever booster vaccination. The chain joins TRBV12-3 or TRBV12-4 to TRBJ1-1, with TRBD1 as a possible D gene (5 bases). This CDR3 is CASMTGTSRLLNTEAFF. Written as DNA, the CDR3 is TGTGCCAGCATGACCGGGACTTCCCGCCTCTTGAACACTGAAGCTTTCTTT.